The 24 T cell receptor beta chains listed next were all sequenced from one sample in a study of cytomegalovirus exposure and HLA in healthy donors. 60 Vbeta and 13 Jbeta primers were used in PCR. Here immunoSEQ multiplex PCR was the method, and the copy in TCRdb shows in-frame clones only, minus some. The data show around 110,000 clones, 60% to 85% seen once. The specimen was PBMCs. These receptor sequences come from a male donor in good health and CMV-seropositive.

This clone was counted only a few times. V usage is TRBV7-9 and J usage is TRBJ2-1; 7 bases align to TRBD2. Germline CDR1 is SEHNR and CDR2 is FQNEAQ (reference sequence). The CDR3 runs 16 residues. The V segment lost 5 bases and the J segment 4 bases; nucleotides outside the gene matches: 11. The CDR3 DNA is TGTGCCAGCAGCCAAGACACCGGGACTATGTACAATGAGCAGTTCTTC. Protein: CASSQDTGTMYNEQFF.

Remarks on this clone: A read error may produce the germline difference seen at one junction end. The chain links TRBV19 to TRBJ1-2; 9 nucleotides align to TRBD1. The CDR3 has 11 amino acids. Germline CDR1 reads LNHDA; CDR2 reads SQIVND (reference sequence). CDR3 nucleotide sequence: TGCGGGACAGGGTTTTTCTATGGCTACACCTTC. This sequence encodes CGTGFFYGYTF.

The CDR3 bases are TGTGCCAGCAGTGAAGCTTGGAGCCCGAATTCACCCCTCCACTTT. It translates to CASSEAWSPNSPLHF. This rearrangement joins TRBV6-1 to TRBJ1-6; D unclear. The CDR3 covers 15 residues. The ends were cut back, 0 bases at V and 7 bases at J, with 10 bases in the middle. The germline CDR1 and CDR2 sequences are MNHNS and SASEGT.

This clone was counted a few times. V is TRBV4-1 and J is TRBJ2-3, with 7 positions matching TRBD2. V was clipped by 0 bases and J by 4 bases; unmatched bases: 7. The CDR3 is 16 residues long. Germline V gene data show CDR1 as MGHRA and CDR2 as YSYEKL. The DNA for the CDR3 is TGCGCCAGCAGCCAAGATCTGGCGGGAGTTGCAGATACGCAGTATTTT. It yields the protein CASSQDLAGVADTQYF.

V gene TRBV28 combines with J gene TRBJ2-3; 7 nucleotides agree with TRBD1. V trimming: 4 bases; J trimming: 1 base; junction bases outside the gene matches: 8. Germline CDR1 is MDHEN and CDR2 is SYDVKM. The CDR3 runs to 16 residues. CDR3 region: CASSSPTGAGTDTQYF. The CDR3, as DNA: TGTGCCAGCAGTTCCCCAACAGGGGCCGGCACAGATACGCAGTATTTT.

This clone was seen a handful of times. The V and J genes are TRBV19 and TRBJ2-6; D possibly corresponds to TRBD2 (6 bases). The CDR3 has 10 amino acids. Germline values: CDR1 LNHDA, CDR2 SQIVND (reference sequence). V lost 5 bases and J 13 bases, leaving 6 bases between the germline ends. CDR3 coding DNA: TGTGCCAGTAGTGGAGGGGTCCTGACTTTC. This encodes CASSGGVLTF.

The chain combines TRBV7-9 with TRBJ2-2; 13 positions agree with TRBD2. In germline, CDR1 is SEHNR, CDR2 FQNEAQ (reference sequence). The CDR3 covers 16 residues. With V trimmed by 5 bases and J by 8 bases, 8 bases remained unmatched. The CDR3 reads CASSPRTSGSKGELFF. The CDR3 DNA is TGTGCCAGCAGCCCTCGGACTAGCGGGAGTAAAGGGGAGCTGTTTTTT. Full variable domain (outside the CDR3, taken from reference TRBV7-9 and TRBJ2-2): DTGVSQNPRHKITKRGQNVTFRCDPISEHNRLYWYRQTLGQGPEFLTYFQNEAQLEKSRLLSDRFSAERPKGSFSTLEIQRTEQGDSAMYLCASSPRTSGSKGELFFGEGSRLTVL.

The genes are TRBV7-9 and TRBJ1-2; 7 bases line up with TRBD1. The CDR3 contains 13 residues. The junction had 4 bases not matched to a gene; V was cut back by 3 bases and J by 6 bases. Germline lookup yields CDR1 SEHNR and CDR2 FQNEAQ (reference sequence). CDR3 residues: CASSLGTVDGYTF. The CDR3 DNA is TGTGCCAGCAGCTTGGGGACAGTAGATGGCTACACCTTC.

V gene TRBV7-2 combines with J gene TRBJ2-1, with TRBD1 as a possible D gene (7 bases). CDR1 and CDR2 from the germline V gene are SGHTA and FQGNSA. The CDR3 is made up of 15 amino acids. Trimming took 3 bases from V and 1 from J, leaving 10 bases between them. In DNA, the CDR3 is TGTGCCAGCAGCTTGGGGGGACAGTCCTACAATGAGCAGTTCTTC. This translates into CASSLGGQSYNEQFF.

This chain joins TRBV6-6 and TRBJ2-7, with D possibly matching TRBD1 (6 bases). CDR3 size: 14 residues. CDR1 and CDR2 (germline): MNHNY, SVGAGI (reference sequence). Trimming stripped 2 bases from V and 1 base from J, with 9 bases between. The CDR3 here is CASSYGQGSYEQYF. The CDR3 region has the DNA TGTGCCAGCAGTTACGGGCAGGGGTCCTACGAGCAGTACTTC.

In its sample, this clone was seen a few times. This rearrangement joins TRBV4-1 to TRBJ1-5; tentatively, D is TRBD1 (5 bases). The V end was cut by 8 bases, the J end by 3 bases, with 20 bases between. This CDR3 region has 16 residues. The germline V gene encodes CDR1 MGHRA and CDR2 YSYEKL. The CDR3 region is CASHPTFDRNNQPQHF. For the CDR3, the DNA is TGCGCCAGCCACCCCACCTTTGACAGAAACAATCAGCCCCAGCATTTT.

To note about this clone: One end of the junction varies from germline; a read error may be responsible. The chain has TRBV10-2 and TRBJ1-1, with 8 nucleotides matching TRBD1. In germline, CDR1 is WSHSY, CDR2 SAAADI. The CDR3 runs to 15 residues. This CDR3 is CASRESTGVNTEAFF. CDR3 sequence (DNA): TGCGCCAGCAGGGAGTCGACAGGGGTGAACACTGAAGCTTTCTTT.

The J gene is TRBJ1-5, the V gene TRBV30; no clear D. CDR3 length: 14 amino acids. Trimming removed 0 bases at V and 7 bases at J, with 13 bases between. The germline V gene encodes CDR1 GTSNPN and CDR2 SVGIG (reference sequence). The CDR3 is CAWSVFLSNQPQHF. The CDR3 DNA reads TGTGCCTGGAGTGTATTTCTGAGTAACCAGCCCCAGCATTTT.

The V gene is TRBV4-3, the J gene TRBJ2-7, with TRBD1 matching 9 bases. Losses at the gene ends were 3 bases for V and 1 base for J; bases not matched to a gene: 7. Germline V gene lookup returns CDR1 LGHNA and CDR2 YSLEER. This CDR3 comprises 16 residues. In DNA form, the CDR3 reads TGCGCCAGCAGCCAGCACCGCGGGACAGGGTCCTACGAGCAGTACTTC. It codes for CASSQHRGTGSYEQYF.

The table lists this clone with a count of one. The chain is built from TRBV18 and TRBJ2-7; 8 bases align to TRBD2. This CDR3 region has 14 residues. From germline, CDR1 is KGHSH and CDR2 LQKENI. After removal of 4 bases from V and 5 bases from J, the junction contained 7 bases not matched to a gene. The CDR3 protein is CASSHRAGGDEQYF. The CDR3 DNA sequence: TGTGCCAGCTCACACCGCGCGGGGGGCGACGAGCAGTACTTC.

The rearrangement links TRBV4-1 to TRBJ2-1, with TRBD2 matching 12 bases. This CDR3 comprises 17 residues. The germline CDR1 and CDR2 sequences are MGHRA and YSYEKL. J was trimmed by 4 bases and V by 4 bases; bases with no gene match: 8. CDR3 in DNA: TGCGCCAGCAGCCTCACGAGGGGGACTAGCGGGTACAATGAGCAGTTCTTC. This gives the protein CASSLTRGTSGYNEQFF.

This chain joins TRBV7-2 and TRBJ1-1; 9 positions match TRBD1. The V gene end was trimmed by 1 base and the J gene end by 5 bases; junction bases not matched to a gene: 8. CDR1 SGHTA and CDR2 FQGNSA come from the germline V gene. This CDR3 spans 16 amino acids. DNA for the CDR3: TGTGCCAGCAGCTTAGGAGGGACAGGGAGAACAACTGAAGCTTTCTTT. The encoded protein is CASSLGGTGRTTEAFF.

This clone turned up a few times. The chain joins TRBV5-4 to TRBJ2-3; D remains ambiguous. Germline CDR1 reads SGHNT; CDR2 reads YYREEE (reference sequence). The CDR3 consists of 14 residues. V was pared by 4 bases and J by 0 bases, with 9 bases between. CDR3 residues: CASSRPGSTDTQYF. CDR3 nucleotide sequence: TGTGCCAGCAGCCGGCCGGGTAGCACAGATACGCAGTATTTT.

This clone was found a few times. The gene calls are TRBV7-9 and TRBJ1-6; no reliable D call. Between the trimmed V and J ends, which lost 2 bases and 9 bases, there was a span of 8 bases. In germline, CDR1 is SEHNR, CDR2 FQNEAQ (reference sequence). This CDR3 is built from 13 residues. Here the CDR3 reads CASSLTSGSPLHF. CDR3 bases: TGTGCCAGCAGCTTAACTTCTGGTTCACCCCTCCACTTT.

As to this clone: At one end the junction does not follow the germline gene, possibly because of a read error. CDR3 amino acids: CASSTGTGNAGELFF. CDR3 nucleotide sequence: TGTGCCAGCAGCACAGGGACAGGGAACGCCGGGGAGCTGTTTTTT. The chain employs TRBV9 and TRBJ2-2; 9 nucleotides line up with TRBD1. This CDR3 has 15 amino acids. Germline-derived CDR1 and CDR2 are SGDLS and YYNGEE.

CDR3 loop: CSVEGVGAHDSYNEQFF. CDR3 DNA: TGCAGCGTTGAAGGGGTTGGAGCGCACGATTCCTACAATGAGCAGTTCTTC. This chain uses TRBV29-1 with TRBJ2-1; D is unresolved. Germline V CDR1 and CDR2: SQVTM, ANQGSEA. The CDR3 length is 17 residues. With 1 base removed from V and 1 base from J, the gap between germline ends came to 17 bases.

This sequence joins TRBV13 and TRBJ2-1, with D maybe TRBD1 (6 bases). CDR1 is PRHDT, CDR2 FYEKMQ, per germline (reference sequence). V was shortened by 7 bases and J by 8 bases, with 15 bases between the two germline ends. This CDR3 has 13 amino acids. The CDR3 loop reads CASNYRVAYEQFF. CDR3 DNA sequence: TGTGCCAGCAACTACAGGGTCGCTTATGAGCAGTTCTTC.

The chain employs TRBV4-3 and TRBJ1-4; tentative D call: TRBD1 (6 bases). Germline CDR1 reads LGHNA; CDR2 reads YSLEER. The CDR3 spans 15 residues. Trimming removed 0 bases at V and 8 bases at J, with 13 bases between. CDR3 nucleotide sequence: TGCGCCAGCAGCCAAGATCGCACAGGGATCGAAAAACTGTTTTTT. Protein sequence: CASSQDRTGIEKLFF.

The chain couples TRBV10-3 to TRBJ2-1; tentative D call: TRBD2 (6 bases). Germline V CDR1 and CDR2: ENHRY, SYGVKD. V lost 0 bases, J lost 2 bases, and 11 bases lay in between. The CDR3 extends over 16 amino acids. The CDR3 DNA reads TGTGCCATCAGTGAGTCGAACGCGGGGCCCTACAATGAGCAGTTCTTC. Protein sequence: CAISESNAGPYNEQFF.